This TCR beta chain emerged from a study of prognosis after radiotherapy for stage I lung cancer. Turning to the study itself: A few patients had distant metastases at a median of about seven months after radiotherapy, and 15 showed no significant progression. Broader study findings: In patients with versus without metastases, TRBV and TRBJ gene usage reportedly differed.

Blood was drawn (roughly 6 milliliters of peripheral blood) at each of two time points. This CDR3 contains 15 residues. The germline V gene encodes CDR1 MNHEY and CDR2 SVGEGT. Turning to this clonotype: What it binds is unknown. This likely stems from a read error, as it lies one base from a far larger clone.

TCR beta CDR3 amplification from genomic DNA was performed by two-round multiplex PCR. First-round PCR used primers specific to each TRBV and TRBJ gene. TCRdb re-derived calls from the multiplex PCR reads in MiXCR, one entry per CDR3 protein. Among approximately 17,000 distinct CDR3 sequences listed, around 42% were seen once. The rearrangement links TRBV6-2 or TRBV6-3 to TRBJ2-5; 7 nucleotides line up with TRBD1. The clonotype was recovered from a donor of 50 years or more with non-small cell lung cancer. This sample comprised PBMCs, obtained before or after stereotactic body radiation therapy (not recorded which). CDR3 coding DNA: TGTTCCAGCAGACGCCATGAGGGGGCGCGAGAGACCCAGTACTTC. It codes for CSSRRHEGARETQYF.